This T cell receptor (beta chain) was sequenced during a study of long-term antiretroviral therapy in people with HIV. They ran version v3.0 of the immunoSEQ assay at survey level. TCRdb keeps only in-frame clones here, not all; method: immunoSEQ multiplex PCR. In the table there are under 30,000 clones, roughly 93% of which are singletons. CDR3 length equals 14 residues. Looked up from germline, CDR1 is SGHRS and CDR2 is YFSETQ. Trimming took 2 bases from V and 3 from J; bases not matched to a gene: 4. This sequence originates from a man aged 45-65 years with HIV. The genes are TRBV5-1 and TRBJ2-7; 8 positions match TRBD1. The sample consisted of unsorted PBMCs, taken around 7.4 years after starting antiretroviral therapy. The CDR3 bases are TGCGCCAGCAGCTTAGGACAGGGAGGCTACGAGCAGTACTTC. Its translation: CASSLGQGGYEQYF.